Listed below are T cell receptor beta chains from one sample, sequenced in a study of cytomegalovirus exposure and HLA in healthy donors. TCRdb keeps only in-frame clones here, not all; method: immunoSEQ multiplex PCR. In the table there are about 94,000 clones, 79% of which are singletons. Sequenced sample: PBMCs. Receptors were obtained from a middle-aged woman in good health and CMV-seronegative. Both conserved end residues are trimmed from each CDR3. Clone size is not always given. Where it is, it says once, few, many or a class for expanded clones.

TRBJ1-1	TRBV10-3	once	AIRKATGMGTEAF
TRBJ2-5	TRBV18	few	ASSLETAGQETQY
TRBJ2-7	TRBV9	-	ASSVVVAGGEQY
TRBJ1-4	TRBV7-9	once	ASSLGPGQGEKLF
TRBJ2-7	TRBV12-5	-	ASATYYEQY
TRBJ1-5	TRBV4-2	-	ASSQGGSNQPQH
TRBJ1-5	TRBV4-3	-	ASSQDLGGGQGPYSNQPQH
TRBJ1-1	TRBV7-2	-	ASSLMRTEAF
TRBJ1-2	TRBV25-1	-	ASSALTGGIRGYT
TRBJ1-5	TRBV25-1	-	ASSRGGNQPQH
TRBJ2-1	TRBV2	few	ASSTSGGDNEQF
TRBJ2-3	TRBV13	-	ASSLSDRDTDTQY
TRBJ1-4	TRBV30	few	AWRDRGNEKLF
TRBJ2-3	TRBV6-1	-	ASSEAAGWTDTQY
TRBJ1-1	TRBV20-1	-	SANQNTEAF
TRBJ2-3	TRBV5-1	few	ASSSQGTDTQY
TRBJ2-1	TRBV10-3	-	ATKPGTGSFGEQF
TRBJ1-2	TRBV5-6	-	ASSQDKDGYP
TRBJ1-5	TRBV4-2	once	ASSLDRRTFQPQN
TRBJ2-1	TRBV30	-	AWRGQGRYNEQF
TRBJ2-6	TRBV27	-	ASSPQSPGQGATRSGANVLT
TRBJ1-2	TRBV6-1	-	ANTPQGGPGYT
TRBJ1-5	TRBV6-5	-	ASSSSGQGIQPQH
TRBJ1-1	TRBV10-3	-	AIGAGTEAF
TRBJ2-5	TRBV7-6	-	ASSITGTGTSWTQY
TRBJ2-7	TRBV7-6	-	ASSSTGAEQY
TRBJ1-1	TRBV10-3	-	AISGTGNTEAF
TRBJ2-7	TRBV28	-	ASTLIIGGYEQY
TRBJ1-3	TRBV9	-	ASSAVEGWGNTIY
TRBJ1-4	TRBV7-2	-	ASSLGQGGWEKLF
TRBJ2-1	TRBV5-4	-	ASSPGQYNEQF
TRBJ1-2	TRBV2	-	ASSEWGGEDYGYT
TRBJ2-7	TRBV27	-	ASGSDRAGEQY
TRBJ2-7	TRBV30	-	ARLAGYEQY
TRBJ1-4	TRBV7-2	-	ASSSAGGREKLF
TRBJ1-2	TRBV30	-	AWSSNRGLGYGYT
TRBJ1-4	TRBV19	-	ASSPRTGRNEKLF
TRBJ1-5	TRBV7-8	-	ASSLAGLGNQPQN
TRBJ1-4	TRBV30	once	AWSVSRYEKLF
TRBJ1-1	TRBV7-9	-	ASSLAGQGAQGTEAF
TRBJ1-5	TRBV9	-	ASSVGGGGGQPQH
TRBJ2-7	TRBV7-6	-	ASSLRTGGGIYEQY
TRBJ1-5	TRBV15	once	ATKTGTDNQPQH
TRBJ2-1	TRBV20-1	-	SAPGGNEQF
TRBJ2-1	TRBV5-4	-	ASSSGPAAGEQF
TRBJ2-2	TRBV7-8	-	ASSSTGYTNTGELF
TRBJ2-3	TRBV27	few	ASSYQPQGTDTQY
TRBJ1-1	TRBV2	few	ASRDWTGYTEAF
TRBJ1-3	TRBV30	-	AWKPGAGATGNTIY
TRBJ1-1	TRBV11-3	-	ASSSGSWDTEAF
TRBJ1-4	TRBV9	-	ASSIDRGNEKLF